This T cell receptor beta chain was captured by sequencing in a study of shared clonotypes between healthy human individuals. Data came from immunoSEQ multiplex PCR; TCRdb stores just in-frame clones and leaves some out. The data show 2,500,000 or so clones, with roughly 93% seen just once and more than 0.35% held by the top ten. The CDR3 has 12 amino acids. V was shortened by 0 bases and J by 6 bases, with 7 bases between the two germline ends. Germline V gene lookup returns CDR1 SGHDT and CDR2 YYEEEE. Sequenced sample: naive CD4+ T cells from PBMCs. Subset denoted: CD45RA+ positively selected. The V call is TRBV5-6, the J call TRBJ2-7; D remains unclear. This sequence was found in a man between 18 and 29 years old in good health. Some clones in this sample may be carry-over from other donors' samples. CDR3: CASSLDKAEQYF. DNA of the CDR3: TGTGCCAGCAGCTTGGATAAAGCCGAGCAGTACTTC.